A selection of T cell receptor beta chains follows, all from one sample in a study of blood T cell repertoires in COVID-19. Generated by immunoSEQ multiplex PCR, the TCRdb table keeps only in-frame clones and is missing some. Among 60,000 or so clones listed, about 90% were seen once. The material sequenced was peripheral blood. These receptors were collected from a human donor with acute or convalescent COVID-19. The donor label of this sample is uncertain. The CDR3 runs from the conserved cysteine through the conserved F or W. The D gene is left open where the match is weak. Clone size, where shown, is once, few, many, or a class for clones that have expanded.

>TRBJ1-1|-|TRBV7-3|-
CASSFTENTEAFF
TGTGCCAGCAGCTTTACAGAGAACACTGAAGCTTTCTTT
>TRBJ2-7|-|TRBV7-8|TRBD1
CASSLETGGYEQYF
TGTGCCAGCAGCTTAGAGACAGGGGGTTACGAGCAGTACTTC
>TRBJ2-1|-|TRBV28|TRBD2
CASSLGTSITYNEQFF
TGTGCCAGCAGTTTAGGGACTAGCATTACCTACAATGAGCAGTTCTTC
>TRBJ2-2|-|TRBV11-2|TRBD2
CASSLVREGGELFF
TGTGCCAGCAGCTTAGTGCGGGAGGGCGGGGAGCTGTTTTTT
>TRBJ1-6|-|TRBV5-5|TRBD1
CASSLDTGGRGNSPLHF
TGTGCCAGCAGCTTGGATACAGGGGGGAGAGGAAATTCACCCCTCCACTTT
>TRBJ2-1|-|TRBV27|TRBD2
CASSSALAGVNEQFF
TGTGCCAGCAGTTCGGCACTAGCGGGAGTCAATGAGCAGTTCTTC
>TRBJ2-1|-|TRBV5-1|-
CASRRLDRSYNEQFF
TGCGCCAGCAGGCGGTTAGACCGGTCCTACAATGAGCAGTTCTTC
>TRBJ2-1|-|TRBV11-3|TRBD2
CASSLESLAGGNEQFF
TGTGCCAGCAGCTTAGAAAGCCTAGCGGGTGGCAATGAGCAGTTCTTC
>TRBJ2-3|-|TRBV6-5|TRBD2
CASSKTSGSTDTQYF
TGTGCCAGCAGTAAAACTAGCGGGAGCACAGATACGCAGTATTTT
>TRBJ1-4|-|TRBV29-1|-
CSVSRGGTNEKLFF
TGCAGCGTTAGCAGGGGCGGTACTAATGAAAAACTGTTTTTT
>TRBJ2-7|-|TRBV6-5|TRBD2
CASNHIVAGTYEQYF
TGTGCCAGCAATCATATAGTAGCGGGCACCTACGAGCAGTACTTC
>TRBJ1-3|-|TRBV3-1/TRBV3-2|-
CASSQAGNTIYF
TGTGCCAGCAGCCAAGCAGGAAACACCATATATTTT
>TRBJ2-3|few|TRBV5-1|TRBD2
CASSFLAATDTQYF
TGCGCCAGCAGCTTTCTAGCGGCCACAGATACGCAGTATTTT
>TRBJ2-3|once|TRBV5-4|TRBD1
CASSIRQGGTSGDTQYF
TGTGCCAGCAGCATAAGACAGGGGGGTACCTCCGGAGATACGCAGTATTTT
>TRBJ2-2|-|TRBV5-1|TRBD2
CASSTLAGNTGELFF
TGCGCCAGCAGCACACTAGCGGGAAACACCGGGGAGCTGTTTTTT
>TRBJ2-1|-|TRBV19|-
CASYRGGEQFF
TGTGCCAGTTATAGGGGCGGTGAGCAGTTCTTC
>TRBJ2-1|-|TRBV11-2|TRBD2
CASSVGRATYNEQFF
TGTGCCAGCAGCGTGGGGAGGGCCACCTACAATGAGCAGTTCTTC
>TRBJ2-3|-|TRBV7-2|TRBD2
CASSLRTSPDTQYF
TGTGCCAGCAGCCTTCGGACTAGTCCAGATACGCAGTATTTT
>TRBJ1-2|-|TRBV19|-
CASSIGGGEGYTF
TGTGCCAGTAGTATAGGAGGGGGAGAGGGCTACACCTTC
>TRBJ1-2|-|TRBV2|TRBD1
CASSKDRDGGYTF
TGTGCCAGCAGTAAAGACAGGGACGGCGGCTACACCTTC
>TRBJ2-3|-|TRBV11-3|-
CASSFRAGSTDTQYF
TGTGCCAGCAGCTTCCGGGCGGGAAGCACAGATACGCAGTATTTT
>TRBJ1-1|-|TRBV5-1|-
CASSLLGNTEAFF
TGCGCCAGCTCCCTTCTAGGAAACACTGAAGCTTTCTTT
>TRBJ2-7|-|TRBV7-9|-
CASSKAGWVGQYF
TGTGCCAGCAGTAAAGCCGGGTGGGTCGGGCAGTACTTC
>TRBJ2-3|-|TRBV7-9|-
CASSLTGTTDTQYF
TGTGCCAGCAGCTTAACAGGGACCACAGATACGCAGTATTTT
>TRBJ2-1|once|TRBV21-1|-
CASSKVGGPHNEQFF
TGTGCCAGCAGCAAAGTGGGGGGGCCCCACAATGAGCAGTTCTTC
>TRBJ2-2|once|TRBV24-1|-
CATSEAGGPNTGELFF
TGTGCCACCAGTGAGGCAGGGGGGCCGAACACCGGGGAGCTGTTTTTT
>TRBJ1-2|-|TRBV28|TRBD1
CASRETGNYGYTF
TGTGCCAGCAGAGAGACAGGGAACTATGGCTACACCTTC
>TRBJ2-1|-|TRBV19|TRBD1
CASSTNRGPSYNEQFF
TGTGCCAGTAGTACAAACAGGGGCCCTTCCTACAATGAGCAGTTCTTC
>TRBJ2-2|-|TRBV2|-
CASRPVNSNTGELFF
TGTGCCAGCAGACCCGTAAACTCGAACACCGGGGAGCTGTTTTTT
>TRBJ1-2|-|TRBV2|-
CASSGQPFNYGYTF
TGTGCCAGCAGTGGACAGCCCTTTAACTATGGCTACACCTTC
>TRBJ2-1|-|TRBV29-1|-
CSVRRDSSYNEQFF
TGCAGCGTCCGGCGGGACAGCTCCTACAATGAGCAGTTCTTC
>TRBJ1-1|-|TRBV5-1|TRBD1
CASSFSLGQGGAEAFF
TGCGCCAGCAGCTTTAGTTTAGGACAGGGCGGAGCTGAAGCTTTCTTT
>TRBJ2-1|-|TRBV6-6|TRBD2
CASRTSGSSYNEQFF
TGTGCCAGCAGAACCAGCGGGAGCTCCTACAATGAGCAGTTCTTC
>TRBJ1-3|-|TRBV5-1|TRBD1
CASSVGQGRDTIYF
TGCGCCAGCAGCGTGGGACAGGGGAGGGACACCATATATTTT
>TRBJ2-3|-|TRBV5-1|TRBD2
CASAGLAGGIDTQYF
TGCGCCAGCGCCGGACTAGCGGGGGGTATAGATACGCAGTATTTT
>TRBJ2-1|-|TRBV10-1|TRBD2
CASSESASGYPYNEQFF
TGCGCCAGCAGTGAGTCGGCTAGCGGGTATCCTTACAATGAGCAGTTCTTC
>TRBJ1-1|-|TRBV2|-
CASSEAPSWGSANTEAFF
TGTGCCAGCAGTGAAGCGCCTAGTTGGGGCTCCGCGAACACTGAAGCTTTCTTT
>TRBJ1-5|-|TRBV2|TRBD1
CASSEDRGNQPQHF
TGTGCCAGCAGTGAGGACAGGGGCAATCAGCCCCAGCATTTT
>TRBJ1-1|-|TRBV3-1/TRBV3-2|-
CASSQSNTEAFF
TGTGCCAGCAGCCAATCTAACACTGAAGCTTTCTTT
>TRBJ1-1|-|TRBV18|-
CASSPGGRTEAFF
TGTGCCAGCTCACCGGGGGGGAGGACTGAAGCTTTCTTT
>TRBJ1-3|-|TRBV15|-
CATSRDPGSGNTIYF
TGTGCCACCAGCAGAGATCCGGGGTCTGGAAACACCATATATTTT
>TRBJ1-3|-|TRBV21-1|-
CASSTGQAMSSGNTIYF
TGTGCCAGCAGCACCGGACAGGCGATGAGCTCTGGAAACACCATATATTTT
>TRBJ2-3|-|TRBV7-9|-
CASSQTGFWTDTQYF
TGTGCCAGCAGCCAGACGGGTTTCTGGACAGATACGCAGTATTTT
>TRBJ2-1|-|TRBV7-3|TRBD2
CASSLTSGRYNEQFF
TGTGCCAGCAGCTTAACTAGCGGGAGGTACAATGAGCAGTTCTTC
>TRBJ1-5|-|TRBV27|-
CASSSRPGQPQHF
TGTGCCAGCAGTTCCAGGCCCGGTCAGCCCCAGCATTTT
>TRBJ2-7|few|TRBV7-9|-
CASSFSIYEQYF
TGTGCCAGCAGCTTCAGTATTTACGAGCAGTACTTC
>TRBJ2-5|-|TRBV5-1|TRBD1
CASSLGGTGTETQYF
TGCGCCAGCAGCTTGGGGGGGACAGGGACCGAGACCCAGTACTTC
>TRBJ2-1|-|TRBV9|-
CASSDDPEAYNEQFF
TGTGCCAGCAGCGACGACCCCGAGGCCTACAATGAGCAGTTCTTC
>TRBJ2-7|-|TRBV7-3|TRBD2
CASSISGRAVYEQYF
TGTGCCAGCAGCATTAGCGGGAGGGCCGTATACGAGCAGTACTTC
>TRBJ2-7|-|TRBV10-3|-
CAISVDSRSYEQYF
TGTGCCATCAGTGTAGATAGCCGGTCCTACGAGCAGTACTTC
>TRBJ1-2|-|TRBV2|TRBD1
CASSEAGTGLEGYTF
TGTGCCAGCAGTGAAGCCGGGACAGGGTTAGAGGGCTACACCTTC
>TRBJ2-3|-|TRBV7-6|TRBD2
CASSSSTSGSTDTQYF
TGTGCCAGCAGCTCCTCGACTAGCGGGAGTACAGATACGCAGTATTTT
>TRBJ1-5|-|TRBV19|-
CASKTSTGTMIQPQHF
TGTGCCAGCAAGACTTCAACCGGGACAATGATACAGCCCCAGCATTTT
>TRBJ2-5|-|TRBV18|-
CASSTGLENRETQYF
TGTGCCAGCTCAACAGGGTTGGAGAATAGGGAGACCCAGTACTTC
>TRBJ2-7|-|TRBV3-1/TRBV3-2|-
CASSPTATYEQYF
TGTGCCAGCAGCCCGACTGCGACTTACGAGCAGTACTTC
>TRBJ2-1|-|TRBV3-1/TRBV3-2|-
CASSQGGGISYNEQFF
TGTGCCAGCAGCCAAGGGGGCGGGATCTCCTACAATGAGCAGTTCTTC
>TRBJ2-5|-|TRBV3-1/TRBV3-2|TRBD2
CASSLGTIGETQYF
TGTGCCAGCAGCCTGGGGACTATCGGAGAGACCCAGTACTTC
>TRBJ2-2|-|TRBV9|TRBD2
CASSVGVGTSDTGELFF
TGTGCCAGCAGCGTGGGGGTCGGGACTAGCGATACCGGGGAGCTGTTTTTT